A selection of T cell receptor beta chains follows, all from one sample in a study of OX40 agonist ivuxolimab in advanced cancers. Here immunoSEQ multiplex PCR was the method, and the copy in TCRdb shows in-frame clones only, minus some. Of over 50,000 clones listed, around 90% were seen once; the top ten hold around 5.1%. Here the sequenced sample was CD4+ or CD8+ T cells sorted from blood, taken in a trial of the OX40 agonist ivuxolimab. These receptors were obtained from an adult with an advanced solid tumor such as melanoma, head and neck, liver or kidney cancer. Both conserved end residues are part of each CDR3. Expanded clones get a size class; other rows say once, few or many, or leave the size out.

V gene,clone size,CDR3 protein
TRBV30,NA,CAWSTNRGRGNTIYF
TRBV6-5,NA,CASSRQLSNSEAFF
TRBV28,NA,CASSLYADGFSGNTIYF
TRBV6-5,NA,CASSYDQGTSPLHF
TRBV15,NA,CATAPSTDTQYF
TRBV27,NA,CASSPGTSGTDTQYF
TRBV10-3,once,CAISAHTSGSFNEQFF
TRBV27,NA,CASGLTPTVEFYEQYF
TRBV6-5,NA,CASRRTGTNTEAFF
TRBV5-1,NA,CASSLVSGEGTDTQYF
TRBV18,NA,CASSPSVLLGTEAFF
TRBV11-2,NA,CASSPGTIEGEKLFF
TRBV7-9,NA,CASSSSFFAGELFF
TRBV19,NA,CASSLTSGSTDTQYF
TRBV7-2,few,CASSLTYEQYF
TRBV18,NA,CASSPPSMQETQYF
TRBV9,NA,CASSVGGHPNQPQHF
TRBV4-2,NA,CASSQDPSGNTIYF
TRBV7-9,NA,CASSLVGVGYNEQFF
TRBV11-3,NA,CASSFQRETQYF
TRBV19,NA,CASDGGQGTGNTIYF
TRBV19,few,CASSITSEGNTQYF
TRBV20-1,NA,CSVSGRNEQFF
TRBV10-3,NA,CAIKEQGYTF
TRBV11-2,once,CASSGQQGEKLFF
TRBV7-9,NA,CASSSGYSGVFYGYTF
TRBV18,NA,CASSPDRNYGYTF
TRBV30,NA,CAWRGISGRGVAQYF
TRBV19,NA,CASRPSRREQYF
TRBV7-2,NA,CASSVEGEQYF
TRBV6-5,NA,CASRARDEQYF
TRBV11-2,NA,CASSLGQGNTEAFF
TRBV7-9,NA,CASSLGENTEAFF
TRBV13,NA,CASRGGKSSVYTGELFF
TRBV7-6,NA,CASSLSGTSGEQFF
TRBV11-2,NA,CASSLEQGAREKLFF
TRBV28,NA,CASSVRTGKETQYF
TRBV4-1,NA,CASSPRSDSANYGYTF
TRBV6-1,NA,CASSWTGVGEKLFF
TRBV11-2,NA,CASSAVIGSGNTIYF
TRBV15,NA,CATGGGAPGETQYF
TRBV5-1,NA,CASSWGTGANVLTF
TRBV11-3,NA,CASSLGREAYNEQFF
TRBV7-2,once,CASSLDIGAGREQYF
TRBV7-9,NA,CASSPDSSGNTIYF
TRBV6-4,NA,CASSVGPGDSYEQYF
TRBV19,NA,CASSSLAGGEDTQYF
TRBV18,NA,CASSPGTKITYEQYF
TRBV5-1,NA,CASSGGTGVNTEAFF
TRBV18,NA,CASSADREVTEAFF
TRBV5-1,once,CASSLKGGTGETEAFF